This T cell receptor (beta chain) originates from a study of T cell responses to AZD1222 COVID-19 vaccine. Clones were read by immunoSEQ multiplex PCR, and TCRdb kept only the in-frame ones, dropping some. The sample carries around 83,000 clones, 92% recorded once. Trimming removed 9 bases from V and 1 base from J; junction bases left unmatched: 8. Looked up from germline, CDR1 is SGHTA and CDR2 is FQGNSA. The CDR3 length is 15 residues. The sample here was peripheral blood, taken on day 0 of AZD1222 vaccination. This rearrangement joins TRBV7-2 to TRBJ2-2; 7 bases match TRBD2. The TCR originated in an adult in good health. This chain's CDR3 is CARALAWGNTGELFF. The CDR3 DNA reads as TGTGCCAGGGCACTAGCGTGGGGGAACACCGGGGAGCTGTTTTTT.